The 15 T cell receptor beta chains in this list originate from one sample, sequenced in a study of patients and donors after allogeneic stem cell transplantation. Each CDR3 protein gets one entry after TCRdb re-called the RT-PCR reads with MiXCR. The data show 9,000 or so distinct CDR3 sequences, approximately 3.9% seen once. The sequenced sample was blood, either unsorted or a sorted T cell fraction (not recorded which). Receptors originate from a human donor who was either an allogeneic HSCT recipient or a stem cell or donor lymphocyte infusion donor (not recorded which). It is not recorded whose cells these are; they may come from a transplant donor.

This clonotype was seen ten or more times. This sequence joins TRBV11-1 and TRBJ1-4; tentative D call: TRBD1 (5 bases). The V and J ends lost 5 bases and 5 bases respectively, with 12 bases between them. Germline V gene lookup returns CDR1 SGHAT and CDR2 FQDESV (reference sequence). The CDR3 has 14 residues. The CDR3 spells CASSPRTRNEKLFF. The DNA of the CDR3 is TGTGCCAGCAGCCCTCGGACAAGGAATGAAAAACTGTTTTTT. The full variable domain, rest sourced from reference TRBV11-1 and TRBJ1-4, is EAEVAQSPRYKITEKSQAVAFWCDPISGHATLYWYRQILGQGPELLVQFQDESVVDDSQLPKDRFSAERLKGVDSTLKIQPAELGDSAMYLCASSPRTRNEKLFFGSGTQLSVL.

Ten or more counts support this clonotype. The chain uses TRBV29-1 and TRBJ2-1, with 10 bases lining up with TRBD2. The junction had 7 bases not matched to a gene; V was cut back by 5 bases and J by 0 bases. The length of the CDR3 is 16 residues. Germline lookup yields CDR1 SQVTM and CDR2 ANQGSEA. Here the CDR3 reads CSVWGLAPSSYNEQFF. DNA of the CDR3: TGCAGCGTTTGGGGACTAGCGCCGAGCTCCTACAATGAGCAGTTCTTC.

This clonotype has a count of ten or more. The CDR3 loop reads CASSLGLGIVEAFF. The CDR3 DNA is TGTGCCAGCAGTTTAGGACTAGGGATCGTTGAAGCTTTCTTT. The chain links TRBV28 to TRBJ1-1; D call uncertain. The CDR3 covers 14 residues. V lost 2 bases and J lost 7, with 14 bases in between. Germline V gene lookup returns CDR1 MDHEN and CDR2 SYDVKM.

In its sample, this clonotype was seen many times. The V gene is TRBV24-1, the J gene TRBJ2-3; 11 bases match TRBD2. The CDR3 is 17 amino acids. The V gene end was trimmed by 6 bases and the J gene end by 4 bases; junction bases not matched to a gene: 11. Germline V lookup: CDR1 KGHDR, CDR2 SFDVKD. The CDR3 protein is CATSKAGTSGESDTQYF. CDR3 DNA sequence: TGTGCCACCAGTAAGGCAGGGACTAGCGGAGAGTCAGATACGCAGTATTTT.

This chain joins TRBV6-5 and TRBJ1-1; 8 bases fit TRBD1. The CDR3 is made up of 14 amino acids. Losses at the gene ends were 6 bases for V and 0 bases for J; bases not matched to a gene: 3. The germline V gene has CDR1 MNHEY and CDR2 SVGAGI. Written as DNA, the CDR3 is TGTGCCAGCAGGAAGGGACAGGTGAACACTGAAGCTTTCTTT. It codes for CASRKGQVNTEAFF.

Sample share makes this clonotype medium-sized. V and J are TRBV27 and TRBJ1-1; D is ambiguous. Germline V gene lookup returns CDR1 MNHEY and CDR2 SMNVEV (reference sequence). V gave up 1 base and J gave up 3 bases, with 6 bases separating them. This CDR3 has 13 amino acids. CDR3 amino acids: CASSLFIHTEAFF. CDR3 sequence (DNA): TGTGCCAGCAGTTTATTTATTCACACTGAAGCTTTCTTT.

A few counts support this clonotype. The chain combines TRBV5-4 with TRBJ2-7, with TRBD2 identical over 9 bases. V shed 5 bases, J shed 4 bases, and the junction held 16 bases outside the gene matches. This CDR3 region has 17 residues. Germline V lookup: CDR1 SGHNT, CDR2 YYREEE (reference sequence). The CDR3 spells CASSRGGAGHLPYEQYF. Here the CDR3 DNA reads TGTGCCAGCAGTCGCGGGGGGGCGGGACACCTCCCTTACGAGCAGTACTTC.

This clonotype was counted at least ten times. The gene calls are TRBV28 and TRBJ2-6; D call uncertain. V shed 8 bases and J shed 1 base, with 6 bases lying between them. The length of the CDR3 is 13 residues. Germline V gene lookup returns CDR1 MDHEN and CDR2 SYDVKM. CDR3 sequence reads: CASLQSGANVLTF. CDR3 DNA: TGTGCCAGCCTTCAGTCTGGGGCCAACGTCCTGACTTTC.

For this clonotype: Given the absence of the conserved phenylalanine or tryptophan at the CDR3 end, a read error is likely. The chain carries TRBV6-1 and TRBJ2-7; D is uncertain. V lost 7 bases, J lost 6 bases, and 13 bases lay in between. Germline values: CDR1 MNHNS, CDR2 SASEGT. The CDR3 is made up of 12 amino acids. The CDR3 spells CASTLRPGEQYS. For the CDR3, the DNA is TGTGCCAGCACCCTGAGGCCCGGCGAGCAGTACTCC.

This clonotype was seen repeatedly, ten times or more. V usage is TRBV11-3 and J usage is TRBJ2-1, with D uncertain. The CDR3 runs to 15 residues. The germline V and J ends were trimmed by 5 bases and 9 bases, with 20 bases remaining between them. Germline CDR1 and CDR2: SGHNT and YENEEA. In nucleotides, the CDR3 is TGTGCCAGCAGCCCAGACACCAGCCGCAAGGCTGAGCAGTTCTTC. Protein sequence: CASSPDTSRKAEQFF.

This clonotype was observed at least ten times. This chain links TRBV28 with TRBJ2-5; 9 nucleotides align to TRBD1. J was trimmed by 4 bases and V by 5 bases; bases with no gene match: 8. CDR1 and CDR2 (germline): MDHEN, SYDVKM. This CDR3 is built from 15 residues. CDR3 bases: TGTGCCAGCAGTCCCTACAGGGGGCGCGGAGAGACCCAGTACTTC. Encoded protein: CASSPYRGRGETQYF. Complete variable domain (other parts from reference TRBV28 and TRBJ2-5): DVKVTQSSRYLVKRTGEKVFLECVQDMDHENMFWYRQDPGLGLRLIYFSYDVKMKEKGDIPEGYSVSREKKERFSLILESASTNQTSMYLCASSPYRGRGETQYFGPGTRLLVL.

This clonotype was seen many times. The CDR3 protein is CASSVPPKSDADEQYF. The DNA for the CDR3 is TGTGCCAGCAGCGTACCCCCAAAAAGTGACGCCGACGAGCAGTACTTC. This chain connects TRBV9 to TRBJ2-7; D call uncertain. V was trimmed by 1 base and J by 5 bases, leaving 19 bases between them. The CDR3 loop spans 16 amino acids. Germline CDR1 is SGDLS and CDR2 is YYNGEE.

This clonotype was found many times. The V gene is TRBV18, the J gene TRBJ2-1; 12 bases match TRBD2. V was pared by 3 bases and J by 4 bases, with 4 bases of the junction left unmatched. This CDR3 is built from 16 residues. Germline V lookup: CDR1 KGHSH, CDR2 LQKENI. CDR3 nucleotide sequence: TGTGCCAGCTCACCTCGACTAGCGGGAGAATACAATGAGCAGTTCTTC. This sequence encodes CASSPRLAGEYNEQFF.

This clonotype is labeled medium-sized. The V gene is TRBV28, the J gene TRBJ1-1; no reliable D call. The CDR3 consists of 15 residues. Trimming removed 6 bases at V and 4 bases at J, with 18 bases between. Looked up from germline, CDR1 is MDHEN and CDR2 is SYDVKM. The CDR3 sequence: CASSPSPLLGTEAFF. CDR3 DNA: TGTGCCAGCAGCCCTTCTCCTCTACTAGGCACTGAAGCTTTCTTT. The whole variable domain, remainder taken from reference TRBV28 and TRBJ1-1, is DVKVTQSSRYLVKRTGEKVFLECVQDMDHENMFWYRQDPGLGLRLIYFSYDVKMKEKGDIPEGYSVSREKKERFSLILESASTNQTSMYLCASSPSPLLGTEAFFGQGTRLTVV.

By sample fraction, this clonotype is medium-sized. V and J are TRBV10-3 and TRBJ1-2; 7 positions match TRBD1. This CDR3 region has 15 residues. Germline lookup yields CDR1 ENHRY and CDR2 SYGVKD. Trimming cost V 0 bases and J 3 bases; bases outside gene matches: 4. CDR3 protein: CAISESRTGDYGYTF. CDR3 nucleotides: TGTGCCATCAGTGAGTCCAGGACAGGAGACTATGGCTACACCTTC.